This passage covers 15 T cell receptor beta chains from one sample sequenced in a study of blood T cell repertoires in COVID-19. Only in-frame clones appear in the TCRdb table, and some are missing; sequencing was by immunoSEQ multiplex PCR. The data contain approximately 500,000 clones, approximately 89% of them singletons. The sequencing sample was made of peripheral blood. The receptors come from a young man with COVID-19, enrolled during active disease.

The chain carries TRBV6-5 and TRBJ2-7; the match to TRBD1 covers 8 bases. Germline V lookup: CDR1 MNHEY, CDR2 SVGAGI. V was pared by 6 bases and J by 4 bases, with 8 bases of the junction left unmatched. This CDR3 has 14 amino acids. The CDR3, as DNA: TGTGCCAGCAGCCGCGGGCAGGGGGCTTACGAGCAGTACTTC. It codes for CASSRGQGAYEQYF.

V usage is TRBV24-1 and J usage is TRBJ2-3, with TRBD1 matching 8 bases. The ends lost 4 bases at V and 3 bases at J; junction bases unmatched: 8. The CDR3 runs to 16 residues. The germline V gene encodes CDR1 KGHDR and CDR2 SFDVKD. The CDR3 sequence: CATSDKTGVGTDTQYF. CDR3 nucleotides: TGTGCCACCAGTGACAAGACAGGGGTAGGGACAGATACGCAGTATTTT.

This clone has just a few counts. The rearrangement uses TRBV10-1 and TRBJ2-7; a weak D match, TRBD1 (5 bases). The germline CDR1 and CDR2 sequences are WNHNN and SYGVQD (reference sequence). The CDR3 sequence is 17 residues long. The ends were cut back, 6 bases at V and 1 base at J, with 22 bases in the middle. The CDR3 DNA sequence: TGCGCCAGCAGACCGTCCCCCTCGACAGATCAATCCTACGAGCAGTACTTC. Its protein is CASRPSPSTDQSYEQYF.

The J gene is TRBJ1-5, the V gene TRBV5-5, with TRBD1 identical over 9 bases. CDR3 length: 16 residues. CDR1 SGHKS and CDR2 YYEKEE come from the germline V gene (reference sequence). Trimming took 1 base from V and 5 from J; bases not matched to a gene: 7. The CDR3 bases are TGTGCCAGCAGCTTGCAGGTCGGGACAGGGTATCAGCCCCAGCATTTT. As protein: CASSLQVGTGYQPQHF.

V is TRBV5-1 and J is TRBJ2-3; tentative D call: TRBD1 (6 bases). Trimming shortened V by 0 bases and J by 4 bases, and 12 bases separated the two germline ends. CDR3 size: 15 residues. Germline V lookup: CDR1 SGHRS, CDR2 YFSETQ. CDR3 sequence: CASSLEGVGPDTQYF. CDR3 nucleotide sequence: TGCGCCAGCAGCTTGGAGGGGGTGGGTCCAGATACGCAGTATTTT.

The gene calls are TRBV24-1 and TRBJ2-1, with 8 nucleotides matching TRBD2. Germline CDR1 and CDR2: KGHDR and SFDVKD. The junction had 12 bases not matched to a gene; V was cut back by 3 bases and J by 6 bases. The CDR3 totals 17 residues. The CDR3 sequence: CATSDPQSGRGANEQFF. The DNA for the CDR3 is TGTGCCACCAGTGATCCCCAGAGCGGGAGAGGGGCCAATGAGCAGTTCTTC.

CDR3 in amino acids: CASSYPRRTEGGYTF. DNA of the CDR3: TGTGCCAGCAGTTACCCTCGACGGACAGAGGGGGGCTACACCTTC. This sequence joins TRBV6-6 and TRBJ1-2; perhaps TRBD1 as D (6 bases). V shed 2 bases and J shed 8 bases, with 18 bases lying between them. The germline gives CDR1 MNHNY, CDR2 SVGAGI (reference sequence). The CDR3 totals 15 residues.

The chain combines TRBV25-1 with TRBJ1-5; 7 nucleotides align to TRBD1. This CDR3 comprises 14 residues. CDR1 MGHDK and CDR2 SYGVNS come from the germline V gene. V trimming: 6 bases; J trimming: 1 base; junction bases outside the gene matches: 3. CDR3 protein: CASSIQGSNQPQHF. In DNA form, the CDR3 reads TGTGCCAGCAGCATACAGGGGAGCAATCAGCCCCAGCATTTT. Full variable domain (remainder filled in from reference TRBV25-1 and TRBJ1-5): EADIYQTPRYLVIGTGKKITLECSQTMGHDKMYWYQQDPGMELHLIHYSYGVNSTEKGDLSSESTVSRIRTEHFPLTLESARPSHTSQYLCASSIQGSNQPQHFGDGTRLSIL.

This rearrangement joins TRBV7-9 to TRBJ1-2; TRBD1 might be the D (6 bases). Germline CDR1 reads SEHNR; CDR2 reads FQNEAQ (reference sequence). The CDR3 has 12 amino acids. Trimming stripped 5 bases from V and 8 bases from J, with 12 bases between. The CDR3 sequence: CASSEQGQGYTF. CDR3 sequence (DNA): TGTGCCAGCAGCGAACAGGGTCAGGGCTACACCTTC.

Note on this clone: An end of the junction differs from the germline gene, which may be a read error. This chain connects TRBV11-2 to TRBJ2-1; unclear D gene. This CDR3 has 13 residues. The germline gives CDR1 SGHAT, CDR2 FQNNGV. This CDR3 reads CVSSLGAYNEQFF. DNA of the CDR3: TGTGTCAGCAGCTTAGGCGCCTACAATGAGCAGTTCTTC. The full variable domain, rest sourced from reference TRBV11-2 and TRBJ2-1, is EAGVAQSPRYKIIEKRQSVAFWCNPISGHATLYWYQQILGQGPKLLIQFQNNGVVDDSQLPKDRFSAERLKGVDSTLKIQPAKLEDSAVYLCVSSLGAYNEQFFGPGTRLTVL.

The chain links TRBV5-4 to TRBJ2-1; 12 positions match TRBD2. After removal of 3 bases from V and 4 bases from J, the junction contained 5 bases not matched to a gene. Per germline, CDR1 SGHNT and CDR2 YYREEE (reference sequence). The CDR3 runs 16 residues. Here the CDR3 reads CASSSLLAGGYNEQFF. In DNA form, the CDR3 reads TGTGCCAGCAGCTCGCTCCTAGCGGGGGGGTACAATGAGCAGTTCTTC. The full variable domain, completed using reference TRBV5-4 and TRBJ2-1, is ETGVTQSPTHLIKTRGQQVTLRCSSQSGHNTVSWYQQALGQGPQFIFQYYREEENGRGNFPPRFSGLQFPNYSSELNVNALELDDSALYLCASSSLLAGGYNEQFFGPGTRLTVL.

J is TRBJ2-4 and V is TRBV2; no clear D. The ends were cut back, 6 bases at V and 0 bases at J, with 9 bases in the middle. CDR1 and CDR2 (germline): SNHLY, FYNNEI. CDR3 length equals 14 residues. The CDR3 loop is CASSATQAKNIQYF. In DNA form, the CDR3 reads TGTGCCAGCAGCGCGACACAAGCCAAAAACATTCAGTACTTC.

The chain carries TRBV10-3 and TRBJ1-6; D is possibly TRBD1 (6 bases). Trimming removed 6 bases at V and 7 bases at J, with 13 bases between. The V gene's germline CDR1 is ENHRY and CDR2 SYGVKD. The CDR3 contains 14 residues. CDR3 nucleotide sequence: TGTGCCATCAGCTCCGGGACACCAAATTCACCCCTCCACTTT. Protein: CAISSGTPNSPLHF.

The rearrangement links TRBV15 to TRBJ2-1; D is undetermined. Trimming removed 0 bases at V and 6 bases at J, with 6 bases between. Germline V gene lookup returns CDR1 LNHNV and CDR2 YYDKDF (reference sequence). The CDR3 length is 13 residues. The DNA of the CDR3 is TGTGCCACCAGCAGAGATGTCAGCAATGAGCAGTTCTTC. This gives the protein CATSRDVSNEQFF.

V and J are TRBV5-4 and TRBJ1-5; D not certain. Per germline, CDR1 SGHNT and CDR2 YYREEE (reference sequence). The CDR3 runs to 13 residues. The V and J ends lost 2 bases and 10 bases respectively, with 13 bases between them. CDR3 sequence: CASSFGRAGPQHF. CDR3 DNA sequence: TGTGCCAGCAGCTTTGGCCGAGCGGGCCCCCAGCATTTT.